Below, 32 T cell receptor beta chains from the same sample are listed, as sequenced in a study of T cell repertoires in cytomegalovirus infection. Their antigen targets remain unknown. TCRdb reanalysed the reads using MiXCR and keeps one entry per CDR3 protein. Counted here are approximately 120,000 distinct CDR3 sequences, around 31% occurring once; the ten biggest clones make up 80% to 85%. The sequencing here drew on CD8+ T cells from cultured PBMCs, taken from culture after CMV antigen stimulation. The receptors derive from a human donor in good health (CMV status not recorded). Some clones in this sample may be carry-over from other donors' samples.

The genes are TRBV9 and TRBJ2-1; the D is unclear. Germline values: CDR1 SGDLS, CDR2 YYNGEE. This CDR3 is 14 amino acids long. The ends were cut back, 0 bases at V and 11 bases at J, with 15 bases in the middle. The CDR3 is CASSVASRVGKQFF. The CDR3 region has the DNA TGTGCCAGCAGCGTAGCCTCGAGAGTGGGTAAGCAGTTCTTC.

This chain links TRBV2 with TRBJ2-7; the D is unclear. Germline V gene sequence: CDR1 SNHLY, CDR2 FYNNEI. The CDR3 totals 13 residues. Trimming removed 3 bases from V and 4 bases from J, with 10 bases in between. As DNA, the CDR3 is TGTGCCAGCAGTGACTCACCGGCTTACGAGCAGTACTTC. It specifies CASSDSPAYEQYF.

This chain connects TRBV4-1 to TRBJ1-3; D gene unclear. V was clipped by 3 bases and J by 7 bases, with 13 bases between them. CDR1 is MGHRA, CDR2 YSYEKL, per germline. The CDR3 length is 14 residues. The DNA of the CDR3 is TGCGCCAGCAGCCAGTCCCCTGGGAGTAACACCATATATTTT. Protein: CASSQSPGSNTIYF.

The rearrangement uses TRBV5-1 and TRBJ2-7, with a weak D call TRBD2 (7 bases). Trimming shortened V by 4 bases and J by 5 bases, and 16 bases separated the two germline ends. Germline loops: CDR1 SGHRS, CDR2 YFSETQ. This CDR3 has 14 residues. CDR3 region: CASSLAGGQDEQYF. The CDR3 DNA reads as TGCGCCAGCAGCCTGGCCGGGGGGCAGGACGAGCAGTACTTC.

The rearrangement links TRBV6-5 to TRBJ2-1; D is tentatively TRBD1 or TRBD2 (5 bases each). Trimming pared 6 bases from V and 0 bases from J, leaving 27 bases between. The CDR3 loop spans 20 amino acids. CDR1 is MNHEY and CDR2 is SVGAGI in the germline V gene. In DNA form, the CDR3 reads TGTGCCAGCAGAGCCACCCCGGGACCAAGGTCTGTCGGCTCCTACAATGAGCAGTTCTTC. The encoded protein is CASRATPGPRSVGSYNEQFF.

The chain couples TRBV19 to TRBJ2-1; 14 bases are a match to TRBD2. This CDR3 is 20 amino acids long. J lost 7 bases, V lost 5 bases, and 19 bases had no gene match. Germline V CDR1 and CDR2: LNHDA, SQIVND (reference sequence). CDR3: CASSPWTSGGTPGTENEQFF. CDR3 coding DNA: TGTGCCAGTAGTCCTTGGACTAGCGGGGGGACTCCAGGAACGGAGAATGAGCAGTTCTTC.

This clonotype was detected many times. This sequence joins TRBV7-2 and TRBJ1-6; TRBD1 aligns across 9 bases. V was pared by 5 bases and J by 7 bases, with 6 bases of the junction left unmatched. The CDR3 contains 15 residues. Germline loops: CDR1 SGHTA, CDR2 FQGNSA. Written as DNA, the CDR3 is TGTGCCAGCAGCAGACCGGGACAGGGAAATTCACCCCTCCACTTT. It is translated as CASSRPGQGNSPLHF.

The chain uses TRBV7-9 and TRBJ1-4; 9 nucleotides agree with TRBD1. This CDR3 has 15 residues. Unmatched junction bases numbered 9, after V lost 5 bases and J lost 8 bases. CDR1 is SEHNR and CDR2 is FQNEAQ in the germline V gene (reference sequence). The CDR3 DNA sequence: TGTGCCAGCAGCCCGAGGACAGGGGAAGTGGAAAAACTGTTTTTT. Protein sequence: CASSPRTGEVEKLFF.

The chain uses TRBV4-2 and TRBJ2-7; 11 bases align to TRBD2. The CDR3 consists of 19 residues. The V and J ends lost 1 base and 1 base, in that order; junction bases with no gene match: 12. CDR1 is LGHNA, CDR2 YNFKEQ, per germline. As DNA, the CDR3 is TGTGCCAGCAGCCAAGGAGGGGCCCTCACTAGCGGGGGTTCCTACGAGCAGTACTTC. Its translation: CASSQGGALTSGGSYEQYF.

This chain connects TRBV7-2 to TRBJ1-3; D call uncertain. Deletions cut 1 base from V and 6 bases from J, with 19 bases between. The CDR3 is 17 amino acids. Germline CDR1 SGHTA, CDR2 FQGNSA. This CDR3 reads CASSLVFAGWVENTIYF. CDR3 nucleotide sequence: TGTGCCAGCAGCTTAGTATTTGCCGGTTGGGTAGAAAACACCATATATTTT.

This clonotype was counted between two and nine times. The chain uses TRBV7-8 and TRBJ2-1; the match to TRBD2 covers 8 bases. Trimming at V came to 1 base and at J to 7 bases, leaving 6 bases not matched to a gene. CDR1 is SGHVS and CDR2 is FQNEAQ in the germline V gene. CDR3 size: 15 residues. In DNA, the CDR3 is TGTGCCAGCAGCTTAGTCGGGGGGGCCGAGAATGAGCAGTTCTTC. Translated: CASSLVGGAENEQFF.

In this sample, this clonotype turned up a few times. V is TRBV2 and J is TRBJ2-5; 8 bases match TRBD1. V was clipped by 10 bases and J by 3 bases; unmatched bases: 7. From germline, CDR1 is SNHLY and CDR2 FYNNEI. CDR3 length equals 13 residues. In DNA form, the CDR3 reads TGTGCCATCCTGACAGGGGAGGAAGAGACCCAGTACTTC. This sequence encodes CAILTGEEETQYF.

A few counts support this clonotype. The CDR3 region has the DNA TGTGCCAGCAGCTTGTGGGCTTACAATGAGCAGTTCTTC. Translation gives CASSLWAYNEQFF. The chain is built from TRBV11-2 and TRBJ2-1; D remains ambiguous. Germline V gives CDR1 SGHAT, CDR2 FQNNGV. The CDR3 totals 13 residues. Trimming cost V 3 bases and J 4 bases, with 7 bases left between them.

CDR3 bases: TGCAGCGTTGAAGGCGGCCTAGCGGGAGATTCCTACGAGCAGTACTTC. Its protein product is CSVEGGLAGDSYEQYF. J is TRBJ2-7 and V is TRBV29-1, with 10 bases that match TRBD2. V was clipped by 1 base and J by 1 base; unmatched bases: 7. Germline CDR1 is SQVTM and CDR2 is ANQGSEA. The CDR3 contains 16 residues.

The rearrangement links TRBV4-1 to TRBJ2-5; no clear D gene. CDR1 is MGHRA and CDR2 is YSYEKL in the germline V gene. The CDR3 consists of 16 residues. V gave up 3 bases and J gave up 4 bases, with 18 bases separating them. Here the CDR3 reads CASSHLGPPMGETQYF. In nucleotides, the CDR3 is TGCGCCAGCAGCCACCTCGGGCCCCCCATGGGAGAGACCCAGTACTTC.

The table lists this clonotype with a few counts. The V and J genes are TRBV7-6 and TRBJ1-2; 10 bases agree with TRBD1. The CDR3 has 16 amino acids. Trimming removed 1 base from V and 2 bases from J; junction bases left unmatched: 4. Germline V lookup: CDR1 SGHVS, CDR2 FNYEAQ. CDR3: CASSLGGTGANYGYTF. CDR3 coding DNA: TGTGCCAGCAGCTTAGGGGGGACAGGGGCGAACTATGGCTACACCTTC.

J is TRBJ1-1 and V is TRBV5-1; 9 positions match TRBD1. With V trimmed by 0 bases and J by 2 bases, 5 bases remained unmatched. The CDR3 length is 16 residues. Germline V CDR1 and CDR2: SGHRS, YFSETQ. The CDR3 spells CASSLGYRGRNTEAFF. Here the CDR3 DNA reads TGCGCCAGCAGCTTGGGGTACAGGGGGCGAAACACTGAAGCTTTCTTT.

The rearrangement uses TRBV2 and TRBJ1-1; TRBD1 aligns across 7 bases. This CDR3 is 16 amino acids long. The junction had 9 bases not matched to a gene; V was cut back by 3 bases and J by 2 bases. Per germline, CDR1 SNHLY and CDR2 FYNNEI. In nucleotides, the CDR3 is TGTGCCAGCAGTGAGGATAGGGGGCATGACAACACTGAAGCTTTCTTT. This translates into CASSEDRGHDNTEAFF.

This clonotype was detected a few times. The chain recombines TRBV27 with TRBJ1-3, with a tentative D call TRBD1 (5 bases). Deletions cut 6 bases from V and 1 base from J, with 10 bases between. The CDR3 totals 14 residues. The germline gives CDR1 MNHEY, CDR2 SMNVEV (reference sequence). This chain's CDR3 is CASRERGSGNTIYF. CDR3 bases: TGTGCCAGCAGGGAGAGGGGATCTGGAAACACCATATATTTT.

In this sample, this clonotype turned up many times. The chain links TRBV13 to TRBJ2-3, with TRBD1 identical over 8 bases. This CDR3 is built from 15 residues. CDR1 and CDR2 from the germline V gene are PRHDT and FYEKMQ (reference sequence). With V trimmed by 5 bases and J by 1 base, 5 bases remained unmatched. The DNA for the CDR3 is TGTGCCAGCAGCCACGTACAGGGGGGCACAGATACGCAGTATTTT. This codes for CASSHVQGGTDTQYF. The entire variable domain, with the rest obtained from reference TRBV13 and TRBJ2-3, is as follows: AAGVIQSPRHLIKEKRETATLKCYPIPRHDTVYWYQQGPGQDPQFLISFYEKMQSDKGSIPDRFSAQQFSDYHSELNMSSLELGDSALYFCASSHVQGGTDTQYFGPGTRLTVL.

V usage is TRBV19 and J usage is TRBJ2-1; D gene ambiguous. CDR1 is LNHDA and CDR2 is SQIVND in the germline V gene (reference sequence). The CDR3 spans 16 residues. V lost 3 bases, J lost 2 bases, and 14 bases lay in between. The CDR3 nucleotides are TGTGCCAGTAGTATGTTAAGTCAGGCGACCTACAATGAGCAGTTCTTC. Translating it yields CASSMLSQATYNEQFF.

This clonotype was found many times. CDR3 amino acids: CASSGGSGYQETQYF. The CDR3 DNA is TGTGCCAGCAGCGGCGGTAGCGGGTACCAAGAGACCCAGTACTTC. The rearrangement joins TRBV7-9 to TRBJ2-5, with 7 bases fitting TRBD2. In germline, CDR1 is SEHNR, CDR2 FQNEAQ (reference sequence). The CDR3 runs 15 residues. V shed 5 bases and J 0 bases; nucleotides not matched to a gene: 6. The entire variable domain, with the rest obtained from reference TRBV7-9 and TRBJ2-5, is as follows: DTGVSQNPRHKITKRGQNVTFRCDPISEHNRLYWYRQTLGQGPEFLTYFQNEAQLEKSRLLSDRFSAERPKGSFSTLEIQRTEQGDSAMYLCASSGGSGYQETQYFGPGTRLLVL.

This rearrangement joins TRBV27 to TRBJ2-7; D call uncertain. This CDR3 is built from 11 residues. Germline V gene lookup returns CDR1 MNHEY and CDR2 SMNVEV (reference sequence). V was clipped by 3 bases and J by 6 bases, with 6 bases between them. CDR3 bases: TGTGCCAGCAGTTTCGGTGTCGAGCAGTACTTC. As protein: CASSFGVEQYF.

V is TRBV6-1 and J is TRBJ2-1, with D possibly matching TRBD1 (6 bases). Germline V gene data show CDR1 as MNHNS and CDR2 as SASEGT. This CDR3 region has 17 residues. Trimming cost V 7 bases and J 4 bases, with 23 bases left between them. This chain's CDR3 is CASTEDYLGTIYNEQFF. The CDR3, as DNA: TGTGCCAGCACCGAAGACTACCTAGGGACAATTTACAATGAGCAGTTCTTC.

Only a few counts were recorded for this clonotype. The CDR3 DNA reads as TGCGCCAGCAGCACCGAGCAGGTCTCCCCAGGAGGGGAGCTGTTTTTT. It translates to CASSTEQVSPGGELFF. The chain links TRBV5-1 to TRBJ2-2; D is ambiguous. V gave up 4 bases and J gave up 8 bases, with 21 bases separating them. This CDR3 has 16 residues. CDR1 SGHRS and CDR2 YFSETQ come from the germline V gene.

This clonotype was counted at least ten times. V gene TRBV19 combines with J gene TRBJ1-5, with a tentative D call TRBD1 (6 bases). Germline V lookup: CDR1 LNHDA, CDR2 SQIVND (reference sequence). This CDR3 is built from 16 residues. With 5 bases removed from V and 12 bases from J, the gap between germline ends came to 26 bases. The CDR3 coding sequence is TGTGCCAGTAGTCCTGGGACATCGGCTGTACCGGAGTTCCAGCATTTT. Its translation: CASSPGTSAVPEFQHF.

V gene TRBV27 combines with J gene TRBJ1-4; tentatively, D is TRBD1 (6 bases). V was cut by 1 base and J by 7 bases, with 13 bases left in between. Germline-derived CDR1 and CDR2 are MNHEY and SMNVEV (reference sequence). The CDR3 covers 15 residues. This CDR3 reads CASSLLAGDSEKLFF. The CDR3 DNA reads TGTGCCAGCAGTTTATTGGCAGGGGATAGTGAAAAACTGTTTTTT.

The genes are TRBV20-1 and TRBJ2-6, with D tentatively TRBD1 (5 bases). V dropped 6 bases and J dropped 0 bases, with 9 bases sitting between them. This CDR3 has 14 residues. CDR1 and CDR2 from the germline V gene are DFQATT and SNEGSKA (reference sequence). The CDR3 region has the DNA TGCAGTGCATATCAGGGCTCTGGGGCCAACGTCCTGACTTTC. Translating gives CSAYQGSGANVLTF.

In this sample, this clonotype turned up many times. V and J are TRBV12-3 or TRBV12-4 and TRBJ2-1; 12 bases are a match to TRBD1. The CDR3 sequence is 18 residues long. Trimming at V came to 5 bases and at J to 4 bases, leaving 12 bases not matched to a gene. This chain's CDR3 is CASSLRRGQGAVYNEQFF. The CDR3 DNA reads TGTGCCAGCAGTCTACGCCGGGGACAGGGGGCTGTTTACAATGAGCAGTTCTTC.

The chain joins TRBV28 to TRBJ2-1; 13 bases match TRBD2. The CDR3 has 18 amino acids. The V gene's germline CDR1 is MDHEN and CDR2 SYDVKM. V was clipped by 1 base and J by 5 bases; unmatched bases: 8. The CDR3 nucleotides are TGTGCCAGCAGTTTATTGTTACTAGCGGGGGGGATCAACAATGAGCAGTTCTTC. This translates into CASSLLLLAGGINNEQFF.

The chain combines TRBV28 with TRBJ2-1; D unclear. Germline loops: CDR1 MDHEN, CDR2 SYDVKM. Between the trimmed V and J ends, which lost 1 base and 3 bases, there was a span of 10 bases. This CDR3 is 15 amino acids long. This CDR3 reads CASSLLGSDYNEQFF. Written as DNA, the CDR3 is TGTGCCAGCAGTTTATTGGGGTCTGACTACAATGAGCAGTTCTTC.

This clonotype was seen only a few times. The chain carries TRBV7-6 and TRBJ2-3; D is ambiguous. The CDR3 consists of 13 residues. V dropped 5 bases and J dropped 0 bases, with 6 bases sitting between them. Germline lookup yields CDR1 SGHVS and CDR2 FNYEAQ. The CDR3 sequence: CASSKVSTDTQYF. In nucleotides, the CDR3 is TGTGCCAGCAGCAAAGTTAGCACAGATACGCAGTATTTT.